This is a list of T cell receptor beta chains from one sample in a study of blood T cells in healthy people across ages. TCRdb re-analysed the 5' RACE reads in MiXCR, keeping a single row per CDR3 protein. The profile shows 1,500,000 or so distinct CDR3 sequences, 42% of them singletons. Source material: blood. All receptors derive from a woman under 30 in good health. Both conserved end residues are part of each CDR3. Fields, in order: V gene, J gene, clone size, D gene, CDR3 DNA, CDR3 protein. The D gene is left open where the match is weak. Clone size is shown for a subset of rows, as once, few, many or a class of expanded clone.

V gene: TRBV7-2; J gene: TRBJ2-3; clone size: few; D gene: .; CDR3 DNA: TGTGCCAGCAGCTTATCAAAAGCCACAGCTGATACGCAGTATTTT; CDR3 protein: CASSLSKATADTQYF
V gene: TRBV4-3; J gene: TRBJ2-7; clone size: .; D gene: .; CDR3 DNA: TGCGCCAGCAGCCAAGATTTAACTAGCAGCCCCTACGAGCAGTACTTC; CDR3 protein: CASSQDLTSSPYEQYF
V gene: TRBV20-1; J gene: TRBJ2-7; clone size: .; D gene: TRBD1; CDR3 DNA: TGCAGTGCACCTAGGGACAGCCTCTACGAGCAGTACTTC; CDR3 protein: CSAPRDSLYEQYF
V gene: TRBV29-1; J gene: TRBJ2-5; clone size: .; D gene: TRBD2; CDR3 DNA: TGCAGCGTTGAGGACGGGAGGACGGAGCAGTACTTC; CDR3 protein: CSVEDGRTEQYF
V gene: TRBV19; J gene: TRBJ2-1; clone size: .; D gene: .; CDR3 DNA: TGTGCCAGTAGTATGACAAACTCCTACAATGAGCAGTTCTTC; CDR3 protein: CASSMTNSYNEQFF
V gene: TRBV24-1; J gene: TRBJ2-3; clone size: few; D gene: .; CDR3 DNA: TGTGCCACCAGTGATTCGAGGACAGCCTCGATTGGTACGCAGTATTTT; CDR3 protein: CATSDSRTASIGTQYF
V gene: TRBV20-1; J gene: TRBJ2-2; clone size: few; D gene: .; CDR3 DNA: TGCAGTGCCAGGATTAGGGCGGGGACCGGGGAGCTGTTTTTT; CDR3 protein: CSARIRAGTGELFF
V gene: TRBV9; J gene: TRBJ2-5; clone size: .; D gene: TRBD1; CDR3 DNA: TGTGCCAGCAGCCCGGGACAGGCCAGCCAAGAGACCCAGTACTTC; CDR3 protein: CASSPGQASQETQYF
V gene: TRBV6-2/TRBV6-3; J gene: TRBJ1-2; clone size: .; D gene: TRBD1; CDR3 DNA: TGTGCCAGCAGTCCCCGGGACAGAGAATTCTACACCTTC; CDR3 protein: CASSPRDREFYTF
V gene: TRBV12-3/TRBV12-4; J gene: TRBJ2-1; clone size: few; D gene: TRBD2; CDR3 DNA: TGTGCCAGCAGTACCGGGGGGACTAGGGGTTACAATGAGCAGTTCTTC; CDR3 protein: CASSTGGTRGYNEQFF
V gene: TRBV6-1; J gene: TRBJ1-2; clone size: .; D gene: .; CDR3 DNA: TGTGCCAGCAGTGATAATGGGGTTCATGGCTACACCTTC; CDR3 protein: CASSDNGVHGYTF
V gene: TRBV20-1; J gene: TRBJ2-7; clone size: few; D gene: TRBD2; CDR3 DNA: TGCAGTGCTAGAGATACTAGCGGACGACCTTACGAGCAGTACTTC; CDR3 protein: CSARDTSGRPYEQYF
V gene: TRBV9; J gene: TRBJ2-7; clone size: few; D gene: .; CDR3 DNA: TGTGCCAGCAGCGCGCTATTGGACCCCCTTGAAACCTACAATGAGCAGTACTTC; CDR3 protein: CASSALLDPLETYNEQYF
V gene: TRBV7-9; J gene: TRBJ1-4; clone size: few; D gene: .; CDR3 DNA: TGTGCCAGCAGCCCCTTGGGGGCGAGAAATGAAAAACTGTTTTTT; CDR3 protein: CASSPLGARNEKLFF
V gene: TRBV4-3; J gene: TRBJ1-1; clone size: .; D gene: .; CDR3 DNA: TGCGCCAGCAGCCCTAAAGGGGGTATGCAGGCTTTCTTT; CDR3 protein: CASSPKGGMQAFF
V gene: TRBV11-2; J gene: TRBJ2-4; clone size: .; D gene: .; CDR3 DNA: TGTGCCAGCAGCTTAGGAGTCGCCGAAAACATTCAGTACTTC; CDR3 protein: CASSLGVAENIQYF
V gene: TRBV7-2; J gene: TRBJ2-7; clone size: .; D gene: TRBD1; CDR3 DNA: TGTGCCAGCAGACAGACAGGGAGCTCCTACGAGCAGTACTTC; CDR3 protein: CASRQTGSSYEQYF
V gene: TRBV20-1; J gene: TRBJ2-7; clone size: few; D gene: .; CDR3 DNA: TGCAGTGCGACCGGGGGTCTGGGTGTGTACGAGCAGTACTTC; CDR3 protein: CSATGGLGVYEQYF
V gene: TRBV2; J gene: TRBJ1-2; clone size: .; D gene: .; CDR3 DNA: TGTGCCAGCAGTGTGGGGGATGGCTACACCTTC; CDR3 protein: CASSVGDGYTF
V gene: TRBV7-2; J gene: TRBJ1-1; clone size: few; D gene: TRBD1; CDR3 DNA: TGTGCCAGCAGCTTAGCGCAGGGACAGGGGGCTCTGAACACTGAAGCTTTCTTT; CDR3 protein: CASSLAQGQGALNTEAFF
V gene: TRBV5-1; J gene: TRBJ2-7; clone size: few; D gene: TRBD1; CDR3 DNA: TGCGCCAGCAGCTCGCCGGGACAGGGGACGGTCAAGCAGTACTTC; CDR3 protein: CASSSPGQGTVKQYF
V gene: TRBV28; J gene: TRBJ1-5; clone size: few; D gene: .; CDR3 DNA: TGTGCCAGCAGTACCGCCCGACAGTGGCAGGGTCAGCCCCAGCATTTT; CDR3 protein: CASSTARQWQGQPQHF
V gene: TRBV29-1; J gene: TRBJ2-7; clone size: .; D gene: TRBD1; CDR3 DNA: TGCAGCGTCCGACGGGACAGGGGATACAATGAGCAGTACTTC; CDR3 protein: CSVRRDRGYNEQYF
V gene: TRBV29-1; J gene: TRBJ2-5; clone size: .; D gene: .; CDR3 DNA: TGCAGCGTTGCACTTCTACTGGGAGAGCAGTACTTC; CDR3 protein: CSVALLLGEQYF
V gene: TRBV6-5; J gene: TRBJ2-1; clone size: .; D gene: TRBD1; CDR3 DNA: TGTGCCAGCAGTTACTCGAGGCAGGGGGCGGGTGAGCAGTTCTTC; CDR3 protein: CASSYSRQGAGEQFF
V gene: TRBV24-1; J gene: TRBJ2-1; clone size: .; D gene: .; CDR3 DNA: TGTGCCACCAGTGAATCTGGGGTCTCCTACAATGAGCAGTTCTTC; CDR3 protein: CATSESGVSYNEQFF
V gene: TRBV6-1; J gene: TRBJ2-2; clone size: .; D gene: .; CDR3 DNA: TGTGCCAGCGGGCAACAGAACAACGGGGAGCTGTTTTTT; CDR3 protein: CASGQQNNGELFF
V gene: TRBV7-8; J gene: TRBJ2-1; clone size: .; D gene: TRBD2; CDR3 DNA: TGTGCCAGCAGTTCCGACAGACTAGCGGGGGGGCCCTATGAGCAGTTCTTC; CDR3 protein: CASSSDRLAGGPYEQFF
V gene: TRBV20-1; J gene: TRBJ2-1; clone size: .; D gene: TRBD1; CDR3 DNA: TGCAGTGCTCCCTTAAGCGGGACAGGGGTATGGAATGAGCAGTTCTTC; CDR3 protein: CSAPLSGTGVWNEQFF
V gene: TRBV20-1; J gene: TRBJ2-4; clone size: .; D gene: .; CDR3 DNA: TGCAGTGAGAGGGATAGGAATGGAAACATTCAGTACTTC; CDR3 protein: CSERDRNGNIQYF
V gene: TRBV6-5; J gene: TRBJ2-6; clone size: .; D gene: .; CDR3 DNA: TGTGCCAGCAGTTCTTGGTATGGGGGGGCCAACGTCCTGACTTTC; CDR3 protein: CASSSWYGGANVLTF
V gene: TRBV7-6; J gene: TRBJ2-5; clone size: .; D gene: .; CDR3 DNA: TGTGCCAGCAGCTTAGCGGCCGTTCAGGGGAATGGAGAGACCCAGTACTTC; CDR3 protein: CASSLAAVQGNGETQYF
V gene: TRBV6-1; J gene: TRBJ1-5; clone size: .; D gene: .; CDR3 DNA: TGTGCCAGACACCTACCCACGGGACGTAAGGGAAGAGGTAATCAGCCCCAGCATTTT; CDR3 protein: CARHLPTGRKGRGNQPQHF
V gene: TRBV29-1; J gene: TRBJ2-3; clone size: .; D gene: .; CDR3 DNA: TGCAGCGTTGGTGGCAGGGTAGCAGATACGCAGTATTTT; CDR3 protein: CSVGGRVADTQYF
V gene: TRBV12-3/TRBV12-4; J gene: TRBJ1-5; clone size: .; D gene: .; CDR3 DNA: TGTGCCAGCAGTTTACGTTTCGGGGGCAATCAGCCCCAGCATTTT; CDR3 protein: CASSLRFGGNQPQHF
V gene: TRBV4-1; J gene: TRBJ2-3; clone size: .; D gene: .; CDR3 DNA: TGCGCCAGCAGCCAACTTGGTGGGCGAGGGGGCACAGATACGCAGTATTTT; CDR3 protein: CASSQLGGRGGTDTQYF
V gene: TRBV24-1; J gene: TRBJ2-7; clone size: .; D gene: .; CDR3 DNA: TGTGCCACCAGTGATTTCCCCGGCCGGGGGCCCTCCTACGAGCAGTACTTC; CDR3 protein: CATSDFPGRGPSYEQYF
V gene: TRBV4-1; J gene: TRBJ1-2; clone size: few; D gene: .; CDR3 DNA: TGCGCCAGCAGCCAAGATGCCAGGCCCGAGGTCTATGGCTACACCTTC; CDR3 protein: CASSQDARPEVYGYTF
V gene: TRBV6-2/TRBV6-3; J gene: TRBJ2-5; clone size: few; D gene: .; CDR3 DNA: TGTGCCAGCAGTTACCGAATACAGACAGGCCGGGAGCAGTACTTC; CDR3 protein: CASSYRIQTGREQYF
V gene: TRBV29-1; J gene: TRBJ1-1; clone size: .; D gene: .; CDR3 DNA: TGCAGCGTTGAAGGCGTTCTAAAGACTGAAGCTTTCTTT; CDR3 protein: CSVEGVLKTEAFF
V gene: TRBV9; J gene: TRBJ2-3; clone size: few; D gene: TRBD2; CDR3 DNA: TGTGCCAGCAGCGTAGAAGCGGGGGGGGGGTCGGATACGCAGTATTTT; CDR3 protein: CASSVEAGGGSDTQYF
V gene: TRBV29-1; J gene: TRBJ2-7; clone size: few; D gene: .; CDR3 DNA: TGCAGCGTTGACCCCGGACGAGGTGCCTACGAGCAGTACTTC; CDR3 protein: CSVDPGRGAYEQYF
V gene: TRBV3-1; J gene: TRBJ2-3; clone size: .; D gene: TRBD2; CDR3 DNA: TGTGCCAGCAGCCAAGGGAGGAAGCGGCGGGAGGATACGCAGTATTTT; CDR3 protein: CASSQGRKRREDTQYF
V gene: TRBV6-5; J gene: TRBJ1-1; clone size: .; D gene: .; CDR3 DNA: TGTGCCAGCAGTTACCTCTATTTGAACACTGAAGCTTTCTTT; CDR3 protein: CASSYLYLNTEAFF
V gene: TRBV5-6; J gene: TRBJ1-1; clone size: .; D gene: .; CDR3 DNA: TGTGCCAGCAGCTTGGCCCAGGGAGGAATGAACACTGAAGCTTTCTTT; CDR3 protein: CASSLAQGGMNTEAFF
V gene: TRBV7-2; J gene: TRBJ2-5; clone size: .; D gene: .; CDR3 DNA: TGTGCCTGCAGCTTTCAAGAGACCCAGTACTTC; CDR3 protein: CACSFQETQYF
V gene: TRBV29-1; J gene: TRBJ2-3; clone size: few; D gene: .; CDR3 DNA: TGCAGCGCCCTTATGAGACTTGCAGATACGCAGTATTTT; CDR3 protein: CSALMRLADTQYF
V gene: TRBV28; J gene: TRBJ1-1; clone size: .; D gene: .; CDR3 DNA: TGTGCCAGCCGCAAGACTGAAGCTTTCTTT; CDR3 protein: CASRKTEAFF
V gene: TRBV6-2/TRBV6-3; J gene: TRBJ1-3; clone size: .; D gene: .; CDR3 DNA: TGTGCCAGCAGTCCCCGACACTTCTCTGGAAACACCATATATTTT; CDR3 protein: CASSPRHFSGNTIYF
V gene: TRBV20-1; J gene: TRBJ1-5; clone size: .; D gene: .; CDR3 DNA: TGCAGTGCTAACACAGGGCTGGACCGGGTCAATCAGCCCCAGCATTTT; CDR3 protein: CSANTGLDRVNQPQHF